The clone carrying this T cell receptor (beta chain) showed up just a few times. Its cognate antigen is unknown. This sample stems from a study of identical twins. This CDR3 comprises 14 residues. V gave up 5 bases and J gave up 12 bases; unmatched junction bases: 10. The germline V gene has CDR1 SEHNR and CDR2 FQNEAQ (reference sequence). Template switching supplied a universal primer site; unique molecular identifiers were carried on the cDNA. TCRdb redid the calling of the 5' RACE reads with MiXCR, one entry per CDR3 protein. The sample lists 200,000 or so distinct CDR3 sequences; 7.5% were seen once. Overall study results and limits: Abundant beta clonotypes from cord blood bore fewer insertions; memory repertoires lacked this pattern. Conclusions rested on cross-sectional statistics rather than following the same donors.

These records were also assigned to another study, of yellow fever vaccine responses in identical twins.

The TCR sequence derives from a woman younger than 30 in good health. The specimen sequenced was memory (CD45RO+) T cells sorted from blood. J is TRBJ2-1 and V is TRBV7-9, with 10 nucleotides matching TRBD2. CDR3 amino acids: CASSPSGLAVGQFF. In DNA, the CDR3 is TGTGCCAGCAGCCCCTCCGGACTAGCGGTAGGGCAGTTCTTC.